This entry concerns a single T cell receptor beta chain. Its antigen is undetermined. The CDR3 runs 14 residues. J gave up 2 bases and V 5 bases, and 2 bases lay outside the gene matches. These data come from a study of vaccination and CD4 T cells after COVID-19. Study at large: The study drew post-COVID samples a median around 100 days after diagnosis (range 35 to 161).

As to treatment: roughly ten-day PBMC culture with coronavirus spike peptide pools or control peptides (ViraFEST assay). Peptide-pool expansion of antigen-specific T cells preceded TCR sequencing in ViraFEST. Medium was half-exchanged with fresh IL-2 medium on days 3 and 7. Sequencing of the DNA from cultured CD4+ T cells was carried out with the Oncomine TCR Beta short-read assay. TCRdb re-called the PCR reads through MiXCR, storing one row per CDR3 protein. The sample lists roughly 16,000 distinct CDR3 sequences; around two fifths were seen once. The V call is TRBV12-3 or TRBV12-4, the J call TRBJ1-3; 8 positions agree with TRBD1. This TCR was recovered from a human donor who had recovered from COVID-19. Sample: CD4+ T cells from blood, cultured in vitro, taken before SARS-CoV-2 vaccination. The CDR3: CASSTQGAGNTIYF. The CDR3 DNA follows: TGTGCCAGCAGTACACAGGGGGCTGGAAACACCATATATTTT.